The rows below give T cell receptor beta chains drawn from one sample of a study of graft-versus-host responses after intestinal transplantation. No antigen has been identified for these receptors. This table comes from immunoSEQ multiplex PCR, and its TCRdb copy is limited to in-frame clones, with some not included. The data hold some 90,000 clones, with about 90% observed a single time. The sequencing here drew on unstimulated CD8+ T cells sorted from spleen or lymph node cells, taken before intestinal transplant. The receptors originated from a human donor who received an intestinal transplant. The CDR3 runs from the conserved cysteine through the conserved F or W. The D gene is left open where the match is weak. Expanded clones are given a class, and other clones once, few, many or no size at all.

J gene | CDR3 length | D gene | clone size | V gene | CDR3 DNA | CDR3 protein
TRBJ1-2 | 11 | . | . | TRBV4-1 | TGCGCCAGCAGCCAAACAGGGCCCTACACCTTC | CASSQTGPYTF
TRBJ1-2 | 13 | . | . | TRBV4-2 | TGTGCCAGCAGCCAACAGGGAGGAGATGGCTACACCTTC | CASSQQGGDGYTF
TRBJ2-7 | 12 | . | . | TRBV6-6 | TGTGCCAGCGAGGGGGAGGGCTACGAGCAGTACTTC | CASEGEGYEQYF
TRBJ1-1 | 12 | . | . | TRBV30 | TGTGCCTGGAGCCCCGGGGGGACTGAAGCTTTCTTT | CAWSPGGTEAFF
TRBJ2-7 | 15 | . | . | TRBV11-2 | TGTGCCAGCAGCTTAGATATGGGCCTAACCTACGAGCAGTACTTC | CASSLDMGLTYEQYF
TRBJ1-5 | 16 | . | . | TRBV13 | TGTGCCAGCAGCTTAGGAAGGTTGGGGTCCGGTCAGCCCCAGCATTTT | CASSLGRLGSGQPQHF
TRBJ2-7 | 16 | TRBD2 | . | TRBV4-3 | TGCGCCAGCAGCCAAGGCTTGTTTGCGGGGGGGACCGAGCAGTACTTC | CASSQGLFAGGTEQYF
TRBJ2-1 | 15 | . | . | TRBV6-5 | TGTGCCAGCAGTCGCCGGGCCCCTTCCTACAATGAGCAGTTCTTC | CASSRRAPSYNEQFF
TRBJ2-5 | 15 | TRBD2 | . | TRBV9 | TGTGCCAGCAGCCCCGGGGGGGCAGCCCAAGAGACCCAGTACTTC | CASSPGGAAQETQYF
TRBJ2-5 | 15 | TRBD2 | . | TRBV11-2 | TGTGCCAGCAGCTTAGGATCTAGCGGGAGCGAAGCCCAGTACTTC | CASSLGSSGSEAQYF
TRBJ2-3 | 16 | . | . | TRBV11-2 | TGTGCCAGCAGCTTAGTTTGGACCTCTAGCACAGATACGCAGTATTTT | CASSLVWTSSTDTQYF
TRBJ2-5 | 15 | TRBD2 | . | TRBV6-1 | TGTGCCAGCAGTGAGGGACTAGCGACCCAAGAGACCCAGTACTTC | CASSEGLATQETQYF
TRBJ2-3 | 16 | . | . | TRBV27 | TGTGCCAGCAGCCCCGGACGGAATCAGAACACAGATACGCAGTATTTT | CASSPGRNQNTDTQYF
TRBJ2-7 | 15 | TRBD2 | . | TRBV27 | TGTGCCAGCAGGCCGACTAGCGGGAGCCAGGACGAGCAGTACTTC | CASRPTSGSQDEQYF
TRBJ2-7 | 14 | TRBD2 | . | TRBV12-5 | TGTGCTAGTGGTTGGACTAGCGGGATCTACGAGCAGTACTTC | CASGWTSGIYEQYF
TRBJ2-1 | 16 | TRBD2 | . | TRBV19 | TGTGCCAGTAGTATCGATGCTAGCGGGATTTACAATGAGCAGTTCTTC | CASSIDASGIYNEQFF
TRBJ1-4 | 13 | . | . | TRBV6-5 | TGTGCCAGCAGTTACGGAAATAATGAAAAACTGTTTTTT | CASSYGNNEKLFF
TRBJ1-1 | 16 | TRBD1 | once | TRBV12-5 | TGTGCTAGTGTCGCGTACGCTACAGGGGATGGCACTGAAGCTTTCTTT | CASVAYATGDGTEAFF
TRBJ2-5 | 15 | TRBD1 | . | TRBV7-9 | TGTGCCAGCAGGCCACAGCACAGGGGGCAAGAGACCCAGTACTTC | CASRPQHRGQETQYF
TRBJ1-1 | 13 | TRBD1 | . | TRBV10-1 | TGCGCCAGCAGCAGGGGGCCGAACACTGAAGCTTTCTTT | CASSRGPNTEAFF
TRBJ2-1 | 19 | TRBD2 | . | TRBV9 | TGTGCCAGCAGCGTAGAGTCCCTAGCGGGAGTGGGGGTTGAGGATGAGCAGTTCTTC | CASSVESLAGVGVEDEQFF
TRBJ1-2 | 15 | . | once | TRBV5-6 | TGTGCCAGCAGCCCTGGGTTAGGGGCGGCCCATGGCTACACCTTC | CASSPGLGAAHGYTF
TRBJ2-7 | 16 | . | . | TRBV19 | TGTGCCAGTAGTGCCGAGGGTGCGTGGATGACCTACGAGCAGTACTTC | CASSAEGAWMTYEQYF
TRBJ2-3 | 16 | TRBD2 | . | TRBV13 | TGTGCCAGCAGCCCTAGCGGGACTTCGGGCACAGATACGCAGTATTTT | CASSPSGTSGTDTQYF
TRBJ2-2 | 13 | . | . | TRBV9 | TGTGCCAGCAGCGTAGATGGCACCGGGGAGCTGTTTTTT | CASSVDGTGELFF
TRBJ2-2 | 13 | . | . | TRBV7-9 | TGTGCCAGCAGCCTCGGGAGTCTCGGGGAGCTGTTTTTT | CASSLGSLGELFF
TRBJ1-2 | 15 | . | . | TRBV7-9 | TGTGCCAGCAGCCCAACGCCGGACACCGCGGGTGGCTACACCTTC | CASSPTPDTAGGYTF
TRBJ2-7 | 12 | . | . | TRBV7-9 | TGTGCCAGCAGCTCCGGAAATTACGAGCAGTACTTC | CASSSGNYEQYF
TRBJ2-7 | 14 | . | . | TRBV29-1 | TGCAGCGTTGATTTGGATCGTCCAGGCCTACGGCAGTACTTC | CSVDLDRPGLRQYF
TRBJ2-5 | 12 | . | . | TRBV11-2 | TGTGCCAGCAGCTTACACCAAGAGACCCAGTACTTC | CASSLHQETQYF
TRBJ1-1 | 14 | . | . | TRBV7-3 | TGTGCCAGCAGCCGGGGGCCAGGGAGGACTGAAGCTTTCTTT | CASSRGPGRTEAFF
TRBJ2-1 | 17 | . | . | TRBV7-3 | TGTGCCAGCAGCTTAAACGCCGGGACATATACCTACAATGAGCAGTTCTTC | CASSLNAGTYTYNEQFF
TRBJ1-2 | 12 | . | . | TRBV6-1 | TGTGCCAGCAGTGAGGGGGCGTATGGCTACACCTTC | CASSEGAYGYTF